This T cell receptor beta chain was captured in a study of blood T cell repertoires in COVID-19. Study background: COVID-19 samples from acute and convalescent phases originated in the United States, Italy and Spain. The analysed material was cDNA or gDNA that came from T cells, B-cell-depleted T cells, or PBMCs.

This table comes from immunoSEQ multiplex PCR, and its TCRdb copy is limited to in-frame clones, with some not included. The table has about 220,000 clones, 80% to 90% seen once. The V gene end was trimmed by 4 bases and the J gene end by 7 bases; junction bases not matched to a gene: 11. From germline, CDR1 is SGHNT and CDR2 YYREEE (reference sequence). The CDR3 consists of 16 residues. Living in roughly 23 US areas, the participants were between about 18 and 90 years of age. Cohorts were assigned according to the clinical history that participants reported. This chain links TRBV5-4 with TRBJ1-6, with 7 positions matching TRBD1. This clonotype was obtained from a woman in her forties or fifties who had been exposed to COVID-19. The sample was PBMCs or T cells enriched from blood (not recorded which). This CDR3 is CASSPGLGQLNSPLHF. For the CDR3, the DNA is TGTGCCAGCAGCCCTGGGCTGGGACAGTTGAATTCACCCCTCCACTTT.